The clone carrying this TCR beta chain was counted a few times. Breast cancer patients provided tissue from their axillary draining lymph nodes. The data were taken from a study of breast tumors, draining lymph nodes, adjacent tissues. MiXCR, applied by TCRdb to the multiplex PCR reads, yields one record per CDR3 protein. The sample has 100,000 or so distinct CDR3 sequences, 20% to 25% seen once; the top ten hold less than 1.5%. The CDR3 consists of 16 residues. Germline CDR1 and CDR2: MNHNY and SVGAGI (reference sequence). The V segment lost 6 bases and the J segment 1 base; nucleotides outside the gene matches: 4.

The V and J genes are TRBV6-6 and TRBJ2-2; 11 bases fit TRBD2. The sequencing input was axillary lymph node tissue. The clonotype comes from a female donor with breast cancer. Some clones in this sample may be carry-over from other donors' samples. CDR3 protein: CASRIAGGRNTGELFF. CDR3 DNA sequence: TGTGCCAGCAGAATAGCGGGAGGGAGGAACACCGGGGAGCTGTTTTTT.